The clone carrying this TCR beta chain was picked up many times. This CDR3 has 13 amino acids. Between the trimmed V and J ends, which lost 3 bases and 1 base, there was a span of 9 bases. From germline, CDR1 is SQVTM and CDR2 ANQGSEA. Sorting defined naive CD8 T cells as CD8+CD4-CCR7+CD45RA+. MiXCR, applied by TCRdb to the PCR reads, yields one record per CDR3 protein. Altogether about 640,000 distinct CDR3 sequences are present, about 20% being singletons, with the ten largest covering 0.75% to 0.95%. These data originate in a study of molecular identifiers for immune sequencing clone quantification.

The TCR sequence derives from a human donor in good health. Some libraries in this study had Jurkat cell RNA spiked in. This chain connects TRBV29-1 to TRBJ1-1; D not resolved. The specimen sequenced was naive CD8+ T cells from blood, with Jurkat cell RNA spiked in. Subset in this sample: FACS-sorted CD8+CD4-CCR7+CD45RA+ naive T cells. The CDR3 region is CSVDPPGNTEAFF. Written as DNA, the CDR3 is TGCAGCGTTGATCCCCCAGGGAACACTGAAGCTTTCTTT. The complete variable domain, with remaining parts taken from reference TRBV29-1 and TRBJ1-1, reads SAVISQKPSRDICQRGTSLTIQCQVDSQVTMMFWYRQQPGQSLTLIATANQGSEATYESGFVIDKFPISRPNLTFSTLTVSNMSPEDSSIYLCSVDPPGNTEAFFGQGTRLTVV.